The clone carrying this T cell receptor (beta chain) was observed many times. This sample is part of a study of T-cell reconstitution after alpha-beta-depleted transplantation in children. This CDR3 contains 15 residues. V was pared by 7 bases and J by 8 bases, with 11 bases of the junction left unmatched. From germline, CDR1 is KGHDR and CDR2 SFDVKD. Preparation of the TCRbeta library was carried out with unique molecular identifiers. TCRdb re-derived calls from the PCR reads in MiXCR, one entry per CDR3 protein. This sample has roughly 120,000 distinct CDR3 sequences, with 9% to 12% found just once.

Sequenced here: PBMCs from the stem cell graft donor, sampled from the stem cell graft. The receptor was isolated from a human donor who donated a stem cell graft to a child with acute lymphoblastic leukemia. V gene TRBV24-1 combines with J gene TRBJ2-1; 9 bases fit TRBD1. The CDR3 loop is CATSGTGQGTDEQFF. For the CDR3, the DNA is TGTGCCACCAGCGGAACGGGACAGGGTACGGATGAGCAGTTCTTC.